The entry below describes one TCR beta chain. These data are taken from a study of blood T cell repertoires in COVID-19. J was trimmed by 1 base and V by 4 bases; bases with no gene match: 9. Germline values: CDR1 SGHDT, CDR2 YYEEEE. The CDR3 spans 17 residues. Using immunoSEQ multiplex PCR, the repertoire was profiled, and TCRdb retains in-frame clones only, with some absent. The sample has fewer than 200,000 clones; 80% are singletons. V gene TRBV5-6 combines with J gene TRBJ2-2, with 8 bases identical to TRBD1. The sequence derives from a man between 65 and 79 years old with active or convalescent COVID-19. The sample taken for sequencing was peripheral blood. The CDR3 loop is CASSLQGASRNTGELFF. DNA of the CDR3: TGTGCCAGCAGCCTTCAGGGGGCTTCCAGGAACACCGGGGAGCTGTTTTTT. The entire variable domain, with the rest obtained from reference TRBV5-6 and TRBJ2-2, is as follows: DAGVTQSPTHLIKTRGQQVTLRCSPKSGHDTVSWYQQALGQGPQFIFQYYEEEERQRGNFPDRFSGHQFPNYSSELNVNALLLGDSALYLCASSLQGASRNTGELFFGEGSRLTVL.